A single TCR beta chain is shown here with its context. The junction and the germline gene differ at one end; a read error may be behind it. This sample stems from a study of molecular identifiers for immune sequencing clone quantification. Naive CD8 T cell sorting was performed on the CD8+CD4-CCR7+CD45RA+ phenotype. This CDR3 spans 13 amino acids. TCRdb called the PCR reads again in MiXCR, with one record for every CDR3 protein. The table includes about 40,000 distinct CDR3 sequences, approximately 22% detected once. The TCR comes from a human donor in good health. Some libraries in this study had Jurkat cell RNA spiked in. This sequence joins TRBV23-1 and TRBJ2-7; 7 nucleotides align to TRBD1. TRBV23-1 is assigned to the ORF class and has an uncertain function. The sequencing input was naive CD8+ T cells from blood, with Jurkat cell RNA spiked in. Subset indicated: FACS-sorted CD8+CD4-CCR7+CD45RA+ naive T cells. The CDR3 DNA reads as TGCGCTAGCAGTCAATCGACAGGGTACGAGCAGTACTTC. This gives the protein CASSQSTGYEQYF.